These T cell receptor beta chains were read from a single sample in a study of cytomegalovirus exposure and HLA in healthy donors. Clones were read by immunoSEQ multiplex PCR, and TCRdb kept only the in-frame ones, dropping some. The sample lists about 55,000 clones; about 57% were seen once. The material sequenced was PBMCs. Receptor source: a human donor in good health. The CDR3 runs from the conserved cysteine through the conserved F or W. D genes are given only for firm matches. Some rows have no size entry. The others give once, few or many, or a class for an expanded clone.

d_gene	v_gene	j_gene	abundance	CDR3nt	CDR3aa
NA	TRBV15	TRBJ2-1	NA	TGTGCCACCAGCAGAGATCAAGAGCAGTTCTTC	CATSRDQEQFF
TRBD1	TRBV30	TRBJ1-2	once	TGTGTCCAGGACAGGGGCGGTGGGGGCTACACCTTC	CVQDRGGGGYTF
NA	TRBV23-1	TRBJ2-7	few	TGCGCCAGCAGCGAGGCCCCACCGGACGAGCAGTACTTC	CASSEAPPDEQYF
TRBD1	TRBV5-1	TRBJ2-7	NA	TGCGCCAGCGGACAGGGTAGTTCCTACGAGCAGTACTTC	CASGQGSSYEQYF
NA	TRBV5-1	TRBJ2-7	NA	TGCGCCAGCAGCTTGGGCAGGGCCTACGAGCAGTACTTC	CASSLGRAYEQYF
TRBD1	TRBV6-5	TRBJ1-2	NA	TGTGCCAGCAGGTCCGGGACAGGGGGGGACTATGGCTACACCTTC	CASRSGTGGDYGYTF
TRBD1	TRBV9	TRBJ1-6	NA	TGTGCCAGCAGCGCCACGGACAGGGGGGGTGGTAATTCACCCCTCCACTTT	CASSATDRGGGNSPLHF
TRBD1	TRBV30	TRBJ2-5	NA	TGTGCCTGTCCTAAGGGGCAGGGGGCCCAGGAGACCCAGTACTTC	CACPKGQGAQETQYF
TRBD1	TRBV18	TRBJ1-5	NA	TGTGCCAGCTCACCACCAACCAGGGGGGGCAATCAGCCCCAGCATTTT	CASSPPTRGGNQPQHF
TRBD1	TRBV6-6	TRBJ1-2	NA	TGTGCCAGCAGCCAACAGGGGGACTATGGCTACACCTTC	CASSQQGDYGYTF
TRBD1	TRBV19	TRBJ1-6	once	TGTGCCAGTACCTGGGACAGAAGCTATAATTCACCCCTCCACTTT	CASTWDRSYNSPLHF
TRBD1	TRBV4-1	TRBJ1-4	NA	TGCGCCAGCAGACGACAGGGCCTTAATGAAAAACTGTTTTTT	CASRRQGLNEKLFF
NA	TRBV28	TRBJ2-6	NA	TGTGCCAGCAGTGCTCAGACAGTTCTCTCTGGGGCCAACGTCCTGACTTTC	CASSAQTVLSGANVLTF
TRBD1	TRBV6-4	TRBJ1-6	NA	TGTGCCAGCAGTGACTGCCTGGACAGGGGTGGACCCTATAATTCACCCCTCCACTTT	CASSDCLDRGGPYNSPLHF
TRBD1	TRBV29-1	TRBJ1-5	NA	TGCAGCGTTGTTGTGACAGGGGATATCCAGCCCCAGCATTTT	CSVVVTGDIQPQHF
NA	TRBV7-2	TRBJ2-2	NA	TGTGCCAGCAGCTTGAGCCAGCAGGGTTCCGGGGAGCTGTTTTTT	CASSLSQQGSGELFF
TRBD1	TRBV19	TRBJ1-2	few	TGTGCCAGTAGTGGGGACAGGGAGATGTTTTCTAACTATGGCTACACCTTC	CASSGDREMFSNYGYTF
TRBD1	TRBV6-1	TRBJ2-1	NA	TGTGCCAGCAGTTTGATCGGGACAGCGTACAATGAGCAGTTCTTC	CASSLIGTAYNEQFF
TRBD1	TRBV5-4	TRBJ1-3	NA	TGTGCCAGCAGCTTGGGCAGGGGGCTTGGAAACACCATATATTTT	CASSLGRGLGNTIYF
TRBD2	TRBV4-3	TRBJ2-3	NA	TGCGCCAGCCGACGTTCTAGCGGGGGGGCCACAGATACGCAGTATTTT	CASRRSSGGATDTQYF
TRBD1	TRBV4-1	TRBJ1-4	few	TGCGCCAGCAGACAACGGAGGACAGGGAATGAAAAACTGTTTTTT	CASRQRRTGNEKLFF
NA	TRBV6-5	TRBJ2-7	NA	TGTGCCAGCAGCCCCCGAGGGGGAACCTACGAGCAGTACTTC	CASSPRGGTYEQYF
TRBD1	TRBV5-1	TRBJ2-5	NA	TGCGCCAGCAGCTTACTCGGGACAGTGGGTATTCTGGGAGAGACCCAGTACTTC	CASSLLGTVGILGETQYF
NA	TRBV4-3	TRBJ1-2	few	TGCGCCAGCAGCCAACGGGGGGCGAACTATGGCTACACCTTC	CASSQRGANYGYTF
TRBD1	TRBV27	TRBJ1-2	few	TGTGCCAGCAGTTTCACAGGGGGATATGGCTACACCTTC	CASSFTGGYGYTF
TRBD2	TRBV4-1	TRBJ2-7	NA	TGCGCCAGCAGCCAAGGTCCAGCGGGGGCGGTCTACGAGCAGTACTTC	CASSQGPAGAVYEQYF
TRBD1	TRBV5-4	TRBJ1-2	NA	TGTGCCAGCAGCTTGGGGACAGGGACCTATGGCTACACCTTC	CASSLGTGTYGYTF
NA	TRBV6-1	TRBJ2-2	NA	TGTGCCAGCAGTGAAGCGTGGACAACATCGAACACCGGGGAGCTGTTTTTT	CASSEAWTTSNTGELFF
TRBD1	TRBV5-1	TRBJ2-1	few	TGCGCCAGCAGCGCCGGGACAGGGTACAATGAGCAGTTCTTC	CASSAGTGYNEQFF
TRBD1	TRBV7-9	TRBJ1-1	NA	TGTGCCAGCAGCTCCCTAATCAGGGGGGAAGCTTTCTTT	CASSSLIRGEAFF
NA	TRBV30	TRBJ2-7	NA	TGTGCCTGGAGCCAGGGGAGGGGGTTGGATGAGCAGTACTTC	CAWSQGRGLDEQYF
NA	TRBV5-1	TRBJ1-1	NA	TGCGCCAGCAGGACTACATCGAACACTGAAGCTTTCTTT	CASRTTSNTEAFF
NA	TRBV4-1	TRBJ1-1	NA	TGCGCCAGCAGCTTCGGGGTCGCGAGTCCTGAAGCTTTCTTT	CASSFGVASPEAFF
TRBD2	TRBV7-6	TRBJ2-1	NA	TGTGCCAGCAGCCATACAGGGACTAGCGGGGCCAATGAGCAGTTCTTC	CASSHTGTSGANEQFF
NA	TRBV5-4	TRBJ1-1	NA	TGTGCCAGCAGCCAGAGGACACCCGGTGAAGCTTTCTTT	CASSQRTPGEAFF
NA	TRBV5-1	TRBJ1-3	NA	TGCGCCAGCAGCAGCGACAGCGATGGAAACACCATATATTTT	CASSSDSDGNTIYF
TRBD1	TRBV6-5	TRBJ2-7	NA	TGTGCCAGCAGGACAACGGGACAGGGGTCCTACGAGCAGTACTTC	CASRTTGQGSYEQYF
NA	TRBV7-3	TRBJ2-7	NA	TGTGCCAGCAGCTTAGTCCACACCACCTTCTCCTACGAGCAGTACTTC	CASSLVHTTFSYEQYF
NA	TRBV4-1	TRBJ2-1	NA	TGCGCCAGCAGCCAAGCTTTACAGGGCGGGAATGAGCAGTTCTTC	CASSQALQGGNEQFF
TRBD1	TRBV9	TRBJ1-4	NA	TGTGCCAGCAGCGGGCCGACAGGGATAAATGAAAAACTGTTTTTT	CASSGPTGINEKLFF
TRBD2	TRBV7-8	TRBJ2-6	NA	TGTGCCAGCAGCTTACGGGGGGCTGGGGCCAACGTCCTGACTTTC	CASSLRGAGANVLTF
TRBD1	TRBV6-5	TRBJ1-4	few	TGTGCCAGCAGCTGGGACAGGGGGAGTGAAAAACTGTTTTTT	CASSWDRGSEKLFF
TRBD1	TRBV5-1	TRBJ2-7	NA	TGCGCCAGCAGCTTGGCGTCGGGACAGGGGGCCTACGAGCAGTACTTC	CASSLASGQGAYEQYF
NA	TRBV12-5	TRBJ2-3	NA	TGTGCTAGTGGTTTGGGGTCTAGCGCAGATACGCAGTATTTT	CASGLGSSADTQYF
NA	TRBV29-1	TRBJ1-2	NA	TGCAGCGTTCTCCCCCCAGCAGGGGCGGCCTATGGCTACACCTTC	CSVLPPAGAAYGYTF
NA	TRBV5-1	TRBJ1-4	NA	TGCGCCAGCAGCTCCCTGGGGCGCAGCGTGGCTAATGAAAAACTGTTTTTT	CASSSLGRSVANEKLFF
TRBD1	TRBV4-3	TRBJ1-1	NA	TGCGCCAGCAGATATAGGGACAGGGGGAACACTGAAGCTTTCTTT	CASRYRDRGNTEAFF
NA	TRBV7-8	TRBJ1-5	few	TGTGCCAGCAGCTTAGACGGACACTCCAATCAGCCCCAGCATTTT	CASSLDGHSNQPQHF
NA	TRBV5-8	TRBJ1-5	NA	TGTGCCAGCAGCTTGGAGCGAAATCAGCCCCAGCATTTT	CASSLERNQPQHF
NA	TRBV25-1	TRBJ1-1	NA	TGTGCCAGCAGTGATTGGCAGATCGATGAAGCTTTCTTT	CASSDWQIDEAFF
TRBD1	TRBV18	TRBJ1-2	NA	TGTGCCAGCTCCACGCCGAGGGACAGGACTAACTATGGCTACACCTTC	CASSTPRDRTNYGYTF
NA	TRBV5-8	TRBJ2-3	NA	TGTGCCAGCAGCCCCGGGGATCCAGGCGGGACAGATACGCAGTATTTT	CASSPGDPGGTDTQYF
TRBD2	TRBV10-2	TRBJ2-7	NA	TGCGCCAGCAGTGGCACTAGCGGGGAACCCTACGAGCAGTACTTC	CASSGTSGEPYEQYF
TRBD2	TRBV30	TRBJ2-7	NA	TGTGCCTGGACGGGGACTAGTCTCACCGAGCAGTACTTC	CAWTGTSLTEQYF
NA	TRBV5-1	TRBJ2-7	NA	TGCGCCAGCAGCTTGGGATATGGGGGGAACGTGGTCGAGCAGTACTTC	CASSLGYGGNVVEQYF
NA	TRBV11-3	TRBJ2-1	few	TGTGCCAGCAGCTCCCAGGGGGGCCTTGATGAGCAGTTCTTC	CASSSQGGLDEQFF